The source of this T cell receptor beta chain is a study of breast tumors, draining lymph nodes, adjacent tissues. Axillary draining lymph nodes of breast cancer patients supplied the node samples. This clonotype has only one observation. The antigen remains undetermined. This CDR3 contains 14 residues. Germline V CDR1 and CDR2: SGHNT, YENEEA. The V end lost 5 bases, the J end lost 4 bases, and 14 bases lay between the germline ends. Study-level findings and limits: Compared with lymph nodes, tumors were less diverse; compared with nontumor tissue, more.

TCRdb passed the multiplex PCR reads through MiXCR, listing each CDR3 protein once. The data contain fewer than 250,000 distinct CDR3 sequences, about 30% of them singletons. The TCR originated in a female donor with breast cancer. Some clones in this sample may be carry-over from other donors' samples. Source material: axillary lymph node tissue. The genes are TRBV11-3 and TRBJ1-1, with D tentatively TRBD1 (6 bases). The DNA of the CDR3 is TGTGCCAGCAGCCCCGCCAGGGGTGGCACTGAAGCTTTCTTT. This gives the protein CASSPARGGTEAFF.